One and the same sample provided the 17 T cell receptor beta chains below, sequenced in a study of response to subunit inactivated influenza vaccine. A single record per CDR3 protein comes from TCRdb applying MiXCR to the RT-PCR reads. The table includes fewer than 650,000 distinct CDR3 sequences, approximately 12% detected once. Sample: PBMCs from blood, taken about 40 days after vaccination. These receptors originate from a man aged 50 to 59 who received an inactivated influenza vaccine.

The chain links TRBV7-6 to TRBJ2-1; 14 bases map to TRBD2. The ends lost 6 bases at V and 5 bases at J; junction bases unmatched: 9. Germline V CDR1 and CDR2: SGHVS, FNYEAQ. This CDR3 region has 17 residues. In DNA form, the CDR3 reads TGTGCCAGCAGGCCGACTAGCGGGAGGGCCTTGAACAATGAGCAGTTCTTC. Its translation: CASRPTSGRALNNEQFF.

This clonotype was counted many times. The chain carries TRBV10-3 and TRBJ2-3; D is ambiguous. The CDR3 has 14 residues. V was trimmed by 4 bases and J by 3 bases, leaving 11 bases between them. From germline, CDR1 is ENHRY and CDR2 SYGVKD. The CDR3: CAISVPSRTDTQYF. CDR3 nucleotide sequence: TGTGCCATCAGTGTGCCGTCTAGAACAGATACGCAGTATTTT.

The gene calls are TRBV7-8 and TRBJ2-6; D not certain. V dropped 1 base and J dropped 2 bases, with 9 bases sitting between them. The length of the CDR3 is 16 residues. The V gene's germline CDR1 is SGHVS and CDR2 FQNEAQ. The CDR3 DNA follows: TGTGCCAGCAGCTTAGACCTGAGGACTGGGGCCAACGTCCTGACTTTC. It is translated as CASSLDLRTGANVLTF.

This clonotype was seen only a few times. The rearrangement joins TRBV20-1 to TRBJ2-3; TRBD2 agrees at 9 bases. Trimming took 1 base from V and 5 from J; bases not matched to a gene: 4. CDR3 length equals 14 residues. Germline CDR1 is DFQATT and CDR2 is SNEGSKA (reference sequence). CDR3 amino acids: CSARAPAGGDTQYF. The CDR3 DNA reads TGCAGTGCTAGAGCCCCAGCGGGAGGAGATACGCAGTATTTT.

This clonotype has more than one count but fewer than ten. This chain links TRBV23-1 with TRBJ2-1; weak D call: TRBD1 (5 bases). TRBV23-1 is classed as an ORF, of uncertain function. The CDR3 extends over 16 amino acids. V was cut by 2 bases and J by 3 bases, with 14 bases left in between. CDR3 amino acids: CASSQNSRVDYNEQFF. The DNA for the CDR3 is TGCGCCAGCAGTCAAAATTCCAGGGTTGACTACAATGAGCAGTTCTTC.

This clonotype was detected many times. The chain recombines TRBV5-6 with TRBJ2-1; 7 bases align to TRBD2. In germline, CDR1 is SGHDT, CDR2 YYEEEE. The CDR3 spans 16 residues. The J segment lost 2 bases and the V segment lost 0 bases, leaving 5 bases of the junction unmatched. The CDR3: CASSLVLGGAYNEQFF. The DNA of the CDR3 is TGTGCCAGCAGCTTGGTCTTGGGAGGGGCCTACAATGAGCAGTTCTTC. The complete variable domain, with remaining parts taken from reference TRBV5-6 and TRBJ2-1, reads DAGVTQSPTHLIKTRGQQVTLRCSPKSGHDTVSWYQQALGQGPQFIFQYYEEEERQRGNFPDRFSGHQFPNYSSELNVNALLLGDSALYLCASSLVLGGAYNEQFFGPGTRLTVL.

This clonotype was picked up a small number of times. The CDR3 loop reads CSVDGPSSYEQYF. CDR3 sequence (DNA): TGCAGCGTTGATGGCCCGAGCTCCTACGAGCAGTACTTC. The chain recombines TRBV29-1 with TRBJ2-7; D is unresolved. The CDR3 runs to 13 residues. V was trimmed by 3 bases and J by 0 bases, leaving 9 bases between them. From germline, CDR1 is SQVTM and CDR2 ANQGSEA.

This clonotype was detected only a few times. V usage is TRBV10-2 and J usage is TRBJ2-1; TRBD2 matches at 14 bases. The CDR3 contains 15 residues. Per the germline V gene, CDR1 is WSHSY and CDR2 is SAAADI. The J segment lost 9 bases and the V segment lost 6 bases, leaving 7 bases of the junction unmatched. The CDR3 sequence is CASSLTSGGAGEQFF. The CDR3 DNA reads TGCGCCAGCAGCTTGACTAGCGGGGGGGCGGGTGAGCAGTTCTTC.

This clonotype was counted between two and nine times. This sequence joins TRBV5-1 and TRBJ1-1; D gene ambiguous. Germline V lookup: CDR1 SGHRS, CDR2 YFSETQ. The CDR3 spans 15 residues. V was shortened by 0 bases and J by 4 bases, with 13 bases between the two germline ends. This CDR3 reads CASSLAWGGITEAFF. The CDR3 DNA is TGCGCCAGCAGCTTGGCCTGGGGAGGGATCACTGAAGCTTTCTTT.

This clonotype turned up a few times. The CDR3 coding sequence is TGCAGTGCTGGCGGAATGGGGGGCGGGCAGTACTTC. Its translation is CSAGGMGGGQYF. The genes are TRBV20-1 and TRBJ2-7; D may correspond to TRBD1 or TRBD2 (6 bases each). The germline gives CDR1 DFQATT, CDR2 SNEGSKA (reference sequence). V lost 5 bases, J lost 9 bases, and 17 bases lay in between. This CDR3 spans 12 amino acids.

This clonotype appeared a few times. The rearrangement uses TRBV12-3 or TRBV12-4 and TRBJ2-3, with 10 bases lining up with TRBD2. The V and J ends lost 11 bases and 1 base, in that order; junction bases with no gene match: 21. The CDR3 runs to 19 residues. CDR3 DNA sequence: TGTGCCTTCTGTTTTTTTCCTAGCGGGAGACGGGATCGCACAGATACGCAGTATTTT. Its translation: CAFCFFPSGRRDRTDTQYF.

The V gene is TRBV18, the J gene TRBJ2-3; D gene ambiguous. V lost 3 bases and J lost 0, with 7 bases in between. The CDR3 spans 14 residues. Germline values: CDR1 KGHSH, CDR2 LQKENI. CDR3 region: CASSPLPSTDTQYF. CDR3 bases: TGTGCCAGCTCACCTCTCCCAAGCACAGATACGCAGTATTTT.

V usage is TRBV9 and J usage is TRBJ2-3; D uncertain. The V gene lost 0 bases and the J gene lost 2 bases, with 13 bases spanning the gap. The germline V gene has CDR1 SGDLS and CDR2 YYNGEE. CDR3 length: 16 residues. CDR3 in amino acids: CASSVEGSFYTDTQYF. The CDR3 DNA sequence: TGTGCCAGCAGCGTAGAGGGCAGTTTTTACACAGATACGCAGTATTTT.

The chain links TRBV11-2 to TRBJ1-1, with D possibly matching TRBD1 (5 bases). The V end lost 1 base, the J end lost 6 bases, and 15 bases lay between the germline ends. In germline, CDR1 is SGHAT, CDR2 FQNNGV. This CDR3 comprises 15 residues. CDR3 bases: TGTGCCAGCAGCTTAGTGGGGGGACGAGGGGCTGAAGCTTTCTTT. Its translation: CASSLVGGRGAEAFF.

The gene calls are TRBV29-1 and TRBJ2-1, with 7 bases aligning to TRBD2. Germline CDR1 is SQVTM and CDR2 is ANQGSEA. The V gene end was trimmed by 2 bases and the J gene end by 12 bases; junction bases not matched to a gene: 7. The CDR3 loop spans 12 amino acids. This chain's CDR3 is CSVELAATGQFF. DNA of the CDR3: TGCAGCGTTGAACTAGCGGCGACGGGGCAGTTCTTC.

This chain connects TRBV29-1 to TRBJ1-2, with D possibly TRBD1 on 5 matching bases. V lost 6 bases and J 6 bases, leaving 17 bases between the germline ends. CDR1 is SQVTM, CDR2 ANQGSEA, per germline. The length of the CDR3 is 13 residues. The CDR3 region has the DNA TGCAGCGTCCGGGACCCTAAAGGGGATGGCTACACCTTC. Protein sequence: CSVRDPKGDGYTF.

This clonotype was seen only a few times. CDR3 amino acids: CATKDSHVEEQFF. As DNA, the CDR3 is TGTGCCACTAAGGACTCCCACGTCGAGGAGCAGTTCTTC. The chain links TRBV10-3 to TRBJ2-1, with D possibly being TRBD2 (5 bases). Germline CDR1 is ENHRY and CDR2 is SYGVKD. The V end lost 10 bases, the J end lost 10 bases, and 20 bases lay between the germline ends. This CDR3 comprises 13 residues.